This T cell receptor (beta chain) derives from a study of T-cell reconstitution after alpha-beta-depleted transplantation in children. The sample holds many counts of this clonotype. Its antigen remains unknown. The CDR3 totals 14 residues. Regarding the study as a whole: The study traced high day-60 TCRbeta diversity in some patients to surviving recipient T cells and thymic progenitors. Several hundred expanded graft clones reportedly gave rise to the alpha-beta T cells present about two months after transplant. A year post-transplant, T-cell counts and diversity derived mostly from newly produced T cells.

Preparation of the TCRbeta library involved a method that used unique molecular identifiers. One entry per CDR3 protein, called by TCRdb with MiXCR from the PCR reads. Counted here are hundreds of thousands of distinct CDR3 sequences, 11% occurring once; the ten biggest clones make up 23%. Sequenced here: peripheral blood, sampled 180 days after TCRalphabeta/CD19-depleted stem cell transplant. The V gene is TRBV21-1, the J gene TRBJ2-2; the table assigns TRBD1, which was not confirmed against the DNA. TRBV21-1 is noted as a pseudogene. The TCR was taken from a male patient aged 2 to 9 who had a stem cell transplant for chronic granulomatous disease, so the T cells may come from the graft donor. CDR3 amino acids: CASSKRQGAGELFF. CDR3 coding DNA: TGTGCCAGCAGCAAACGACAGGGCGCCGGGGAGCTGTTTTTT.